These T cell receptor beta chains were read from a single sample in a study of T-cell reconstitution after alpha-beta-depleted transplantation in children. TCRdb re-called the PCR reads with MiXCR, one entry per CDR3 protein. The sample lists 200,000 to 300,000 distinct CDR3 sequences, about 12% occurring once. The sequences come from PBMCs from the stem cell graft donor, collected from the stem cell graft. These receptors were taken from a human donor who donated a stem cell graft to a child with acute lymphoblastic leukemia. The CDR3 runs from the conserved cysteine through the conserved F or W. D genes are given only for firm matches. The size field is filled for only some rows; it gives once, few, many or a size class.

size: many
D: TRBD2
J: TRBJ2-1
length: 14
V: TRBV15
CDR3: CATAGTSGSNEQFF
DNA: TGTGCCACCGCCGGGACTAGCGGGAGCAATGAGCAGTTCTTC

size: many
D: .
J: TRBJ1-4
length: 14
V: TRBV12-3/TRBV12-4
CDR3: CASTLRQESGKLFF
DNA: TGTGCCAGCACCTTGAGACAGGAGTCTGGGAAACTGTTTTTT

size: many
D: .
J: TRBJ1-2
length: 12
V: TRBV27
CDR3: CASSSQGGGYTF
DNA: TGTGCCAGCAGTTCCCAGGGAGGTGGCTACACCTTC

size: few
D: .
J: TRBJ1-2
length: 14
V: TRBV27
CDR3: CASSPRTGSWGYTF
DNA: TGTGCCAGCAGTCCAAGGACGGGATCTTGGGGCTACACCTTC

size: few
D: .
J: TRBJ2-4
length: 16
V: TRBV28
CDR3: CASSHGRQNPELVQYF
DNA: TGTGCCAGCAGCCACGGAAGACAGAACCCCGAATTGGTTCAGTACTTC

size: .
D: .
J: TRBJ2-3
length: 13
V: TRBV30
CDR3: CAWSVNPPDTQYF
DNA: TGTGCCTGGAGTGTAAACCCACCCGATACGCAGTATTTT

size: .
D: .
J: TRBJ1-1
length: 12
V: TRBV15
CDR3: CATQGLNTEAFF
DNA: TGTGCCACCCAGGGGCTGAACACTGAAGCTTTCTTT

size: many
D: .
J: TRBJ1-3
length: 18
V: TRBV12-3/TRBV12-4
CDR3: CASSLNRGLGVSGNTIYF
DNA: TGTGCCAGCAGCTTAAACCGGGGCCTCGGGGTCTCTGGAAACACCATATATTTT

size: many
D: .
J: TRBJ1-2
length: 14
V: TRBV5-1
CDR3: CASSPAGDLSGYTF
DNA: TGCGCCAGCAGCCCAGCAGGGGACCTTTCTGGCTACACCTTC

size: many
D: TRBD1
J: TRBJ1-1
length: 16
V: TRBV16
CDR3: CASSLRGGGMNTEAFF
DNA: TGTGCCAGCAGCCTCCGGGGAGGGGGCATGAACACTGAAGCTTTCTTT

size: many
D: TRBD1
J: TRBJ2-5
length: 16
V: TRBV24-1
CDR3: CATSDRTGGFLETQYF
DNA: TGTGCCACCAGCGATAGGACAGGGGGATTCTTAGAGACCCAGTACTTC

size: many
D: .
J: TRBJ2-1
length: 11
V: TRBV7-8
CDR3: CASSPHNEQFF
DNA: TGTGCCAGCAGCCCCCACAATGAGCAGTTCTTC

size: many
D: .
J: TRBJ2-3
length: 13
V: TRBV7-2
CDR3: CASSSEGQGTQYF
DNA: TGTGCCAGCAGCTCGGAGGGCCAAGGGACGCAGTATTTT

size: many
D: .
J: TRBJ2-5
length: 14
V: TRBV20-1
CDR3: CSARVRTKGETQYF
DNA: TGCAGTGCTAGAGTACGTACCAAAGGAGAGACCCAGTACTTC

size: many
D: .
J: TRBJ1-6
length: 13
V: TRBV30
CDR3: CAWNRGFDSPLHF
DNA: TGTGCCTGGAACCGGGGGTTTGATTCACCCCTCCACTTT

size: many
D: TRBD1
J: TRBJ1-5
length: 14
V: TRBV29-1
CDR3: CSVGSGTGIQPQHF
DNA: TGCAGCGTTGGTTCCGGGACAGGGATTCAGCCCCAGCATTTT

size: .
D: TRBD2
J: TRBJ2-7
length: 15
V: TRBV5-5
CDR3: CASSLGRDYFYEQYF
DNA: TGTGCCAGCAGCTTGGGGCGGGACTACTTCTACGAGCAGTACTTC

size: many
D: .
J: TRBJ2-3
length: 17
V: TRBV7-9
CDR3: CASSYHSGASLQDTQYF
DNA: TGTGCCAGCAGCTATCATTCCGGGGCCTCCCTACAAGATACGCAGTATTTT

size: medium-sized
D: .
J: TRBJ1-1
length: 13
V: TRBV5-1
CDR3: CASSLGGNTEAFF
DNA: TGCGCCAGCAGCTTGGGAGGGAACACTGAAGCTTTCTTT

size: many
D: TRBD1
J: TRBJ2-7
length: 16
V: TRBV5-5
CDR3: CASRSTGGQISYEQYF
DNA: TGTGCCAGCAGGTCGACAGGGGGACAAATCTCCTACGAGCAGTACTTC

size: many
D: .
J: TRBJ2-7
length: 15
V: TRBV4-2
CDR3: CASSQDYGSSYEQYF
DNA: TGTGCCAGCAGCCAAGATTACGGGAGCTCCTACGAGCAGTACTTC

size: .
D: .
J: TRBJ1-4
length: 13
V: TRBV4-2
CDR3: CASSQVGAEKLFF
DNA: TGTGCCAGCAGCCAAGTCGGGGCGGAAAAACTGTTTTTT

size: .
D: .
J: TRBJ2-2
length: 15
V: TRBV10-3
CDR3: CAIRRTDANTGELFF
DNA: TGTGCCATCAGGCGGACAGACGCGAACACCGGGGAGCTGTTTTTT

size: many
D: TRBD2
J: TRBJ2-7
length: 17
V: TRBV11-2
CDR3: CASSLGLRAGGYYEQYF
DNA: TGTGCCAGCAGCTTAGGTTTAAGAGCGGGAGGTTATTACGAGCAGTACTTC

size: many
D: TRBD2
J: TRBJ2-1
length: 17
V: TRBV4-2
CDR3: CASSQDGSGRGTNEQFF
DNA: TGTGCCAGCAGCCAAGATGGAAGCGGGAGGGGTACCAATGAGCAGTTCTTC

size: many
D: TRBD2
J: TRBJ2-7
length: 15
V: TRBV12-3/TRBV12-4
CDR3: CASSAPSGRTYEQYF
DNA: TGTGCCAGCAGTGCCCCTAGCGGGAGGACATACGAGCAGTACTTC

size: many
D: TRBD2
J: TRBJ2-3
length: 19
V: TRBV4-3
CDR3: CASSQAPGTSGTSTDTQYF
DNA: TGCGCCAGCAGCCAAGCCCCTGGGACTAGCGGGACTAGCACAGATACGCAGTATTTT

size: many
D: TRBD1
J: TRBJ2-7
length: 15
V: TRBV3-1
CDR3: CASSQGTGGEFEQYF
DNA: TGTGCCAGCAGCCAAGGGACAGGGGGCGAGTTTGAGCAGTACTTC

size: .
D: .
J: TRBJ1-1
length: 14
V: TRBV30
CDR3: CAWTDMSLNTEAFF
DNA: TGTGCCTGGACCGACATGAGCCTGAACACTGAAGCTTTCTTT

size: many
D: .
J: TRBJ2-1
length: 12
V: TRBV12-3/TRBV12-4
CDR3: CASSYGGNEQFF
DNA: TGTGCCAGCAGTTACGGGGGCAATGAGCAGTTCTTC

size: many
D: TRBD1
J: TRBJ1-5
length: 15
V: TRBV11-1
CDR3: CASSHGTGDNQPQHF
DNA: TGTGCCAGCAGCCATGGGACAGGGGACAATCAGCCCCAGCATTTT

size: many
D: TRBD1
J: TRBJ1-1
length: 15
V: TRBV28
CDR3: CASRARDRPNTEAFF
DNA: TGTGCCAGCAGGGCCCGGGACAGACCAAACACTGAAGCTTTCTTT

size: few
D: .
J: TRBJ1-1
length: 13
V: TRBV18
CDR3: CASSQSGSSEAFF
DNA: TGTGCCAGCTCACAATCCGGGAGCAGTGAAGCTTTCTTT

size: .
D: .
J: TRBJ2-7
length: 15
V: TRBV5-4
CDR3: CASSSSGHISYEQYF
DNA: TGTGCCAGCAGCTCGTCGGGACATATCTCCTACGAGCAGTACTTC

size: .
D: TRBD2
J: TRBJ2-7
length: 17
V: TRBV7-2
CDR3: CASSLAGAGGLPHEQYF
DNA: TGTGCCAGCAGCTTAGCGGGGGCGGGGGGCCTCCCCCACGAGCAGTACTTC

size: many
D: .
J: TRBJ1-1
length: 13
V: TRBV18
CDR3: CASSVAANTEAFF
DNA: TGTGCCAGCTCAGTTGCAGCAAACACTGAAGCTTTCTTT

size: many
D: TRBD1
J: TRBJ2-2
length: 18
V: TRBV5-1
CDR3: CASSYSTGKGANTGELFF
DNA: TGCGCCAGCAGCTACTCGACAGGGAAAGGGGCGAACACCGGGGAGCTGTTTTTT

size: few
D: TRBD1
J: TRBJ2-7
length: 12
V: TRBV12-3/TRBV12-4
CDR3: CASNDRGYEQYF
DNA: TGTGCCAGCAACGACAGGGGTTACGAGCAGTACTTC

size: .
D: .
J: TRBJ2-1
length: 12
V: TRBV7-9
CDR3: CASVNGGNEQFF
DNA: TGTGCCAGCGTAAATGGGGGCAATGAGCAGTTCTTC

size: many
D: .
J: TRBJ1-2
length: 13
V: TRBV3-1
CDR3: CASSQTYYYGYTF
DNA: TGTGCCAGCAGCCAGACATACTACTATGGCTACACCTTC

size: few
D: TRBD1
J: TRBJ2-7
length: 15
V: TRBV7-9
CDR3: CASSAPGTAFYEQYF
DNA: TGTGCCAGCAGCGCGCCCGGGACAGCATTCTACGAGCAGTACTTC

size: many
D: TRBD2
J: TRBJ2-1
length: 16
V: TRBV7-9
CDR3: CASSLRISGSKDEQFF
DNA: TGTGCCAGCAGCCTCAGAATTAGCGGGAGTAAGGATGAGCAGTTCTTC

size: few
D: TRBD2
J: TRBJ2-1
length: 14
V: TRBV7-8
CDR3: CASSVSRGDNEQFF
DNA: TGTGCCAGCAGCGTCAGTCGGGGGGACAATGAGCAGTTCTTC

size: few
D: .
J: TRBJ2-1
length: 15
V: TRBV5-1
CDR3: CASSLGEISYNEQFF
DNA: TGCGCCAGCAGCTTGGGAGAGATCTCCTACAATGAGCAGTTCTTC